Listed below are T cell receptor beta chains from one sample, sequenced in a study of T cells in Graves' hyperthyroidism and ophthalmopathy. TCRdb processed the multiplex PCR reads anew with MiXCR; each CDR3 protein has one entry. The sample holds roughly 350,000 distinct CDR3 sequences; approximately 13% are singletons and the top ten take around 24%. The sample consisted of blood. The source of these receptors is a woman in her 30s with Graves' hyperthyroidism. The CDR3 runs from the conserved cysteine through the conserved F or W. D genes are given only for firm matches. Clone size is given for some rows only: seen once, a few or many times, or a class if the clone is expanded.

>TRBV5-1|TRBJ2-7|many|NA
CASSLWGGNSGFEQYF
TGCGCCAGCAGCTTGTGGGGAGGAAACAGCGGGTTCGAGCAGTACTTC
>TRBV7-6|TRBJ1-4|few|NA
CASSLAWGYGEKLFF
TGTGCCAGCAGCTTAGCCTGGGGGTATGGTGAAAAACTGTTTTTT
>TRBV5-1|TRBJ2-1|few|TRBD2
CASSTTAGGTYNEQFF
TGCGCCAGCAGCACTACAGCGGGAGGGACCTACAATGAGCAGTTCTTC
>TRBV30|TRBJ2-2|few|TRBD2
CAWSGGRGLAPGELFF
TGTGCCTGGAGTGGGGGTAGGGGACTAGCCCCCGGGGAGCTGTTTTTT
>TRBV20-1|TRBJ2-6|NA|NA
CSAREKGTLTF
TGCAGTGCTAGAGAGAAAGGGACACTGACTTTC
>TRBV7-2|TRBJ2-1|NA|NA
CASSTHHTGSEQFF
TGTGCCAGCAGCACGCACCATACAGGGTCTGAGCAGTTCTTC
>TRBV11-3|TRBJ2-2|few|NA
CASSSPRPGSCFLEKALWELFF
NA
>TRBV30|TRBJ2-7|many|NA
CAWSWVILPYEQYF
TGTGCCTGGAGTTGGGTGATCCTCCCCTACGAGCAGTACTTC
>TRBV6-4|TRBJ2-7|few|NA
CATYQVGRVCSYEQYF
TGTGCCACCTATCAGGTCGGGCGGGTTTGCTCCTACGAGCAGTACTTC
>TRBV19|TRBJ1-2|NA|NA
CASSIGLRAVDYGYTF
TGTGCCAGTAGTATTGGCCTCAGGGCTGTAGACTATGGCTACACCTTC
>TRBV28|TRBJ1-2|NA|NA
CACSSPAGADYGYTF
TGTGCCTGCAGTTCCCCGGCGGGGGCGGACTATGGCTACACCTTC
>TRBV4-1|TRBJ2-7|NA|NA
CASSQVGWEAPNERYF
TGCGCCAGCAGCCAAGTAGGGTGGGAGGCGCCTAACGAGCGGTACTTC
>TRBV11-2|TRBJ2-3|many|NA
CASSFRLADTQYF
TGTGCCAGCAGCTTCAGACTAGCAGATACGCAGTATTTT
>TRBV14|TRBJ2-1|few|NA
CASSQEMLRGNNEQFF
TGTGCCAGCAGCCAAGAAATGCTTCGAGGGAACAATGAGCAGTTCTTC
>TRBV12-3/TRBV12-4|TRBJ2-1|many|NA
CASSLAVVGEQFF
TGTGCCAGCAGTTTAGCTGTGGTGGGTGAGCAGTTCTTC
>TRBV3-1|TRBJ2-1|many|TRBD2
CASSQDRTSGYNEQFF
TGTGCCAGCAGCCAAGATCGGACTAGCGGTTACAATGAGCAGTTCTTC
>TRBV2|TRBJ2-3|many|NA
CASSGGQGAYTDTQYF
TGTGCCAGCAGCGGGGGGCAGGGCGCTTACACAGATACGCAGTATTTT
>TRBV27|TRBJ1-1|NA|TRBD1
CASSWTGGLANTEAFF
TGTGCCAGCAGTTGGACAGGGGGCTTGGCGAACACTGAAGCTTTCTTT
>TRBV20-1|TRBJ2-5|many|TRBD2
CSATAQREEGETQYF
TGCAGTGCGACCGCCCAGCGGGAGGAGGGGGAGACCCAGTACTTC
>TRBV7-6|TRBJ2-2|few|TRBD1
CASSNGQGQNTGELFF
TGTGCCAGCAGCAACGGACAGGGCCAGAACACCGGGGAGCTGTTTTTT
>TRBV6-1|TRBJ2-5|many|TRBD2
CASSFLAGLQETQYF
TGTGCCAGCAGTTTTCTAGCGGGCCTCCAAGAGACCCAGTACTTC
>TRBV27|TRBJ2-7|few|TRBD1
CASSPSTGISYEQYF
TGTGCCAGCAGTCCCTCGACAGGGATCAGCTACGAGCAGTACTTC
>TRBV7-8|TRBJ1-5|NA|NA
CASSSFPRLEDSNQPQHF
TGTGCCAGCAGCTCCTTCCCTCGATTGGAGGATAGCAATCAGCCCCAGCATTTT
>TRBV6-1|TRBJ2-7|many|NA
CASSSSRDQYF
TGTGCCAGCAGTAGTTCCCGGGATCAGTACTTC
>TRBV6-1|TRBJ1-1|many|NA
CASSELDSTEAFF
TGTGCCAGCAGTGAACTAGACAGTACTGAAGCTTTCTTT
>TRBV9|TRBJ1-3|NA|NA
CASSVHTSRGGNTIYF
TGTGCCAGCAGCGTACATACTTCTAGGGGAGGAAACACCATATATTTT
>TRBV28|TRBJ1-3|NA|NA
CASSLTKEGGNTIYF
TGTGCCAGCAGTTTGACAAAGGAAGGTGGAAACACCATATATTTT
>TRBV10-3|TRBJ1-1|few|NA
CAISESNGWRNTEAFF
TGTGCCATCAGTGAGTCTAACGGGTGGCGGAACACTGAAGCTTTCTTT
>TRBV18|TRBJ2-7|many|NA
CASSPQARDEQYF
TGTGCCAGCTCACCACAGGCCAGGGACGAGCAGTACTTC
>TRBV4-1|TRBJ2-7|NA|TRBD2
CASRIAGGSYEQYF
TGCGCCAGCAGAATAGCGGGAGGATCCTACGAGCAGTACTTC
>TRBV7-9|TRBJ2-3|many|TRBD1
CASSVETGTGDNTQYF
TGTGCCAGCAGCGTTGAAACCGGGACAGGGGATAATACGCAGTATTTT
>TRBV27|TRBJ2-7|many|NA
CASSSFPAPYEQYF
TGTGCCAGCAGCTCCTTTCCGGCCCCCTACGAGCAGTACTTC
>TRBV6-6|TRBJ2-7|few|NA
CASSYDWSGEQYF
TGTGCCAGCAGTTACGACTGGAGTGGTGAGCAGTACTTC
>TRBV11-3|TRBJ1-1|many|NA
CASSLESGTPAFF
TGTGCCAGCAGCTTAGAGTCCGGAACGCCGGCTTTCTTT
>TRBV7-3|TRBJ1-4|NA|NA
CASSPSRANNEKLFF
TGTGCCAGCAGCCCCTCCAGGGCTAATAATGAAAAACTGTTTTTT
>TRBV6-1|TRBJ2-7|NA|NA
CASGAGSLTPQYF
TGTGCCAGCGGCGCCGGGAGCCTCACTCCGCAGTACTTC
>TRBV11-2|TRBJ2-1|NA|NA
CASSSLLERDNEQFF
TGTGCCAGCAGCTCTTTATTAGAAAGGGACAATGAGCAGTTCTTC